Presented here are 16 T cell receptor beta chains from one specimen sequenced in a study of blood T cell repertoires in COVID-19. Generated by immunoSEQ multiplex PCR, the TCRdb table keeps only in-frame clones and is missing some. The profile covers approximately 150,000 clones, with about nine tenths appearing a single time and 2.5% taken by the ten largest. The sequencing sample was made of peripheral blood. Every receptor here comes from a human donor with COVID-19, enrolled during active disease. The donor label of this sample is uncertain.

Of note for this clone: The identical CDR3 is also encoded by other nucleotide sequences in the sample. The gene calls are TRBV2 and TRBJ2-7; TRBD1 might be the D (5 bases). The germline gives CDR1 SNHLY, CDR2 FYNNEI. V was trimmed by 7 bases and J by 1 base, leaving 8 bases between them. The CDR3 totals 12 residues. The CDR3 DNA follows: TGTGCCAGCACCCGACAGTCCTACGAGCAGTACTTC. Encoded protein: CASTRQSYEQYF.

The chain couples TRBV2 to TRBJ2-7, with 9 bases matching TRBD1. The CDR3 extends over 14 amino acids. Looked up from germline, CDR1 is SNHLY and CDR2 is FYNNEI. V shed 5 bases, J shed 4 bases, and the junction held 6 bases outside the gene matches. The CDR3 nucleotides read TGTGCCAGCAGTCCCGGGACAGGGAGGTACGAGCAGTACTTC. Translation gives CASSPGTGRYEQYF.

This clone showed up just a few times. This chain uses TRBV29-1 with TRBJ2-2, with 8 bases identical to TRBD1. The CDR3 totals 14 residues. Germline V gene lookup returns CDR1 SQVTM and CDR2 ANQGSEA. V lost 5 bases and J lost 5; bases outside the gene matches: 7. CDR3 sequence: CSVKDRDRTGELFF. CDR3 nucleotide sequence: TGCAGCGTTAAGGACAGGGACAGGACCGGGGAGCTGTTTTTT.

The chain links TRBV3-1 (or the pseudogene TRBV3-2) to TRBJ1-1; tentatively, D is TRBD1 (6 bases). This CDR3 region has 13 residues. Trimming took off 4 bases at V and 1 base at J, with 7 bases between the two ends. Germline V gene lookup returns CDR1 LGHDT and CDR2 YNNKEL (reference sequence). The chain's CDR3 is CASSRDKNTEAFF. DNA of the CDR3: TGTGCCAGCAGCCGGGACAAGAACACTGAAGCTTTCTTT.

The chain is built from TRBV10-3 and TRBJ2-1; maybe TRBD2 (7 bases). The CDR3 runs 15 residues. From germline, CDR1 is ENHRY and CDR2 SYGVKD. The V gene lost 3 bases and the J gene lost 7 bases, with 16 bases spanning the gap. This CDR3 reads CAISDLAARGNEQFF. The DNA of the CDR3 is TGTGCCATCAGTGATCTAGCGGCAAGGGGGAATGAGCAGTTCTTC.

The CDR3 DNA is TGTGCCAGCATCTCAGGGACAGGGGTTTCCTACGAGCAGTACTTC. It encodes CASISGTGVSYEQYF. V and J are TRBV28 and TRBJ2-7, with 10 bases lining up with TRBD1. This CDR3 has 15 residues. With 7 bases clipped from V and 1 base from J, the junction kept 7 bases outside the gene matches. The germline gives CDR1 MDHEN, CDR2 SYDVKM.

The chain uses TRBV18 and TRBJ1-2, with D possibly being TRBD1 (6 bases). V lost 0 bases and J lost 5, with 19 bases in between. CDR3 length equals 17 residues. Germline CDR1 KGHSH, CDR2 LQKENI. This CDR3 reads CASSPPGRTEGGYGYTF. The CDR3, as DNA: TGTGCCAGCTCACCACCGGGACGGACAGAGGGGGGGTATGGCTACACCTTC.

The rearrangement uses TRBV6-5 and TRBJ1-1, with D hard to call. Germline V gene lookup returns CDR1 MNHEY and CDR2 SVGAGI. V was clipped by 0 bases and J by 1 base, with 6 bases between them. The CDR3 totals 14 residues. The CDR3 coding sequence is TGTGCCAGCAGTTACTCGCGGAGGAACACTGAAGCTTTCTTT. Translation gives CASSYSRRNTEAFF.

As regards this clone: One junction end disagrees with the germline gene, perhaps due to a read error. The DNA for the CDR3 is TGCAGCGTGCCTGAGACAGGGAATTTCTACAATGAGCGGTTCTTC. Protein product: CSVPETGNFYNERFF. This rearrangement joins TRBV29-1 to TRBJ2-1; the match to TRBD1 covers 7 bases. This CDR3 has 15 amino acids. The germline V gene encodes CDR1 SQVTM and CDR2 ANQGSEA.

This clone is judged medium-sized. The chain links TRBV10-3 to TRBJ2-1; 10 bases are shared with TRBD2. This CDR3 spans 17 amino acids. The trim removed 0 bases at V and 8 bases at J, leaving 10 bases unmatched. Germline V gene lookup returns CDR1 ENHRY and CDR2 SYGVKD. The CDR3 region has the DNA TGTGCCATCAGTGAGTCCCTTACTAGCGGGAATGTGCATGAGCAGTTCTTC. Its translation is CAISESLTSGNVHEQFF.

This rearrangement joins TRBV3-1 (or the pseudogene TRBV3-2) to TRBJ2-5; D not resolved. Germline V gene sequence: CDR1 LGHDT, CDR2 YNNKEL (reference sequence). Trimming stripped 1 base from V and 5 bases from J, with 8 bases between. This CDR3 spans 13 amino acids. The CDR3: CASSQAGRETQYF. The CDR3 coding sequence is TGTGCCAGCAGCCAAGCAGGAAGGGAGACCCAGTACTTC.

In its sample, this clone was seen a few times. J is TRBJ1-6 and V is TRBV5-8; 8 nucleotides match TRBD1. From germline, CDR1 is SGHTS and CDR2 YDEGEE. The length of the CDR3 is 14 residues. After removal of 5 bases from V and 7 bases from J, the junction contained 5 bases not matched to a gene. CDR3 protein: CASREQGGNSPLHF. The CDR3 nucleotides read TGTGCCAGCAGAGAACAGGGGGGAAATTCACCCCTCCACTTT.

The chain employs TRBV27 and TRBJ2-3; TRBD2 aligns across 8 bases. CDR1 and CDR2 (germline): MNHEY, SMNVEV (reference sequence). V dropped 5 bases and J dropped 4; count of bases not matched to a gene: 5. This CDR3 has 14 residues. The CDR3 nucleotides read TGTGCCAGCAGTCTCGGGACTAGTCCAGATACGCAGTATTTT. Translation gives CASSLGTSPDTQYF.

The chain links TRBV10-3 to TRBJ2-2, with TRBD2 as a possible D gene (5 bases). Germline V gene data show CDR1 as ENHRY and CDR2 as SYGVKD. V was cut by 7 bases and J by 6 bases, with 9 bases left in between. The CDR3 loop spans 12 amino acids. The CDR3 protein is CAINEGAGELFF. The DNA of the CDR3 is TGTGCCATCAACGAGGGCGCCGGGGAGCTGTTTTTT.

In its sample, this clone was seen once. The J gene is TRBJ2-7, the V gene TRBV4-1; 7 bases align to TRBD2. This CDR3 contains 16 residues. V shed 6 bases and J 5 bases; nucleotides not matched to a gene: 16. Germline assignment: CDR1 MGHRA and CDR2 YSYEKL. The CDR3 loop is CASSFGGVTYRNEQYF. For the CDR3, the DNA is TGCGCCAGCAGTTTTGGGGGGGTAACCTACAGAAACGAGCAGTACTTC.

Only a few counts were recorded for this clone. The chain combines TRBV6-2 or TRBV6-3 with TRBJ1-5, with 10 bases identical to TRBD1. With 6 bases clipped from V and 0 bases from J, the junction kept 11 bases outside the gene matches. Germline CDR1 MNHEY, CDR2 SVGEGT. The CDR3 extends over 18 amino acids. CDR3 sequence (DNA): TGTGCCAGCAGCCACCTTCCGGGACAGGGGAATAGCAATCAGCCCCAGCATTTT. As protein: CASSHLPGQGNSNQPQHF.